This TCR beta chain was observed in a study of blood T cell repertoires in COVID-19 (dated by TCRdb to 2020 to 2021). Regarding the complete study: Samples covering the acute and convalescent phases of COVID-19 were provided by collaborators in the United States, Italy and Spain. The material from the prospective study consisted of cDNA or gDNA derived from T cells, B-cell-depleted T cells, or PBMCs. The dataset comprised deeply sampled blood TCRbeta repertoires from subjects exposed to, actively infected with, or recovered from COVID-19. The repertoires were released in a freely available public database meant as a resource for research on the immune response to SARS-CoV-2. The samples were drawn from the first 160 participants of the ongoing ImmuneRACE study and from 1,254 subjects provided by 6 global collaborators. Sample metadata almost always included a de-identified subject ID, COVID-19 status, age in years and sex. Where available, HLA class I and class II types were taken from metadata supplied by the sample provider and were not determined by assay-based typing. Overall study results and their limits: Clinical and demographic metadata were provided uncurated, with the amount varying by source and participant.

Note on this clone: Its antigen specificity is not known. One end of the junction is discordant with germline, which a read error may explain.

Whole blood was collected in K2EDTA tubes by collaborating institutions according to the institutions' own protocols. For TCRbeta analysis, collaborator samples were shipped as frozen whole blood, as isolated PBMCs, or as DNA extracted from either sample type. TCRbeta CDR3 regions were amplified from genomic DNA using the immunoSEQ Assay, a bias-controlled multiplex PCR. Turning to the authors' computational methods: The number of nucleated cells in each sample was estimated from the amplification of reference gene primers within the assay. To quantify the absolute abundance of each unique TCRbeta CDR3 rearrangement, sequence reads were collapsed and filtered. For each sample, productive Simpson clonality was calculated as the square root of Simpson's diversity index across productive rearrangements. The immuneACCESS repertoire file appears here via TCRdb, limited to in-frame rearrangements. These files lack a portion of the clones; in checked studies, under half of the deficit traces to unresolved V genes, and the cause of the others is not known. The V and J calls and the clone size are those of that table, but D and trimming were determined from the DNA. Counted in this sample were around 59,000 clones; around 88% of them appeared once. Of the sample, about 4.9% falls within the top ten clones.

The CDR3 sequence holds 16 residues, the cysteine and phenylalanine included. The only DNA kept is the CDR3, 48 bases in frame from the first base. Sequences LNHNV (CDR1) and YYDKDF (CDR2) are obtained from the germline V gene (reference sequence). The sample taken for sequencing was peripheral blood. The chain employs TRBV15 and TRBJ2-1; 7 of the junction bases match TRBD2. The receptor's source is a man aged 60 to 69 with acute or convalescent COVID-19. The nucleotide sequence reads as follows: TGTGCCGCCAGCAGAGGCCTAGCGGCCTCCTACAATGAGCAGTTCTTC. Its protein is CAASRGLAASYNEQFF.